This T cell receptor (beta chain) emerged from a study of early T cells in non-severe SARS-CoV-2 infection. Across the study: Whole-blood bulk RNA, unsorted, was sequenced, and chains were unpaired. Whole-study findings and limits: Missing private and CD4 specificities, VDJdb matching favored anti-spike CD8 responses.

The ends were cut back, 1 base at V and 7 bases at J, with 20 bases in the middle. CDR3 length: 16 amino acids. The germline V gene encodes CDR1 SGHDN and CDR2 FVKESK. Separate cDNA molecules each had unique molecular identifiers attached to them. TCRdb recomputed calls from the 5' RACE reads with MiXCR, one row per CDR3 protein. Here the sample spans 65,000 to 90,000 distinct CDR3 sequences, 9.5% to 15% being singletons. As concerns this clonotype: The antigen is undetermined.

The sequenced sample was whole blood. The sequence was collected from an adult who was a healthcare worker with PCR-confirmed SARS-CoV-2 infection or an uninfected control (not recorded which). This chain connects TRBV14 to TRBJ2-7; D might be TRBD2 (6 bases). CDR3 in amino acids: CASSQVSSGPSGEQYF. The CDR3 DNA reads TGTGCCAGCAGCCAAGTTTCCAGCGGGCCATCGGGAGAGCAGTACTTC.